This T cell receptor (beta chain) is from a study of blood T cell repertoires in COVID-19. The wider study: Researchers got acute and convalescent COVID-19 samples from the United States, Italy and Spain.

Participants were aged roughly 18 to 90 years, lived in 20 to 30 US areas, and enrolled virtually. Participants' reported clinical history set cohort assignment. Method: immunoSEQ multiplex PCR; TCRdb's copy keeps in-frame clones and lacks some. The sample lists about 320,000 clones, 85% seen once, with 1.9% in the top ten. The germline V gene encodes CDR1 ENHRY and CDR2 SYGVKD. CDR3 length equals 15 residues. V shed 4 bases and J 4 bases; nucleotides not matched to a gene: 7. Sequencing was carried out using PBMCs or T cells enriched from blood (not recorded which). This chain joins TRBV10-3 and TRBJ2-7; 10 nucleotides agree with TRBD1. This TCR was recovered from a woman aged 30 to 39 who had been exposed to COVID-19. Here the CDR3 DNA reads TGTGCCATCAGTGGACAGGGGGCGGGTAGGTACGAGCAGTACTTC. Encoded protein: CAISGQGAGRYEQYF.